The next 13 T cell receptor beta chains were all read from a single sample in a study of a mutant IDH1 vaccine in newly diagnosed glioma (dated by TCRdb to the early 2020s). To prepare the library, the immunoSEQ multiplex PCR assay was applied. The immuneACCESS repertoire file appears here via TCRdb, limited to in-frame rearrangements. These files lack a portion of the clones; in checked studies, under half of the deficit traces to unresolved V genes, and the cause of the others is not known. The sample table shows tens of thousands of clones, and roughly 85% are seen once. The leading ten clones occupy around 7% of the sample. Sample time point, as interpreted from the label and publication: baseline, week 1 (first vaccination visit). This specimen's treatment or condition label, per the study, means: pre-vaccination baseline after standard-of-care therapy. The source was PBMCs, collected from a glioma patient treated with radiotherapy, temozolomide or both. The receptors stem from a woman between 45 and 65 years old with glioma.

This chain connects TRBV6-5 to TRBJ2-5; 8 positions agree with TRBD1. The CDR3 has 15 residues. With 2 bases clipped from V and 4 bases from J, the junction kept 6 bases outside the gene matches. Germline CDR1 is MNHEY and CDR2 is SVGAGI. CDR3 sequence reads: CASSYQGAVGETQYF. The DNA of the CDR3 is TGTGCCAGCAGTTACCAGGGGGCTGTAGGAGAGACCCAGTACTTC.

This chain links TRBV7-2 with TRBJ2-2, with 9 bases lining up with TRBD1. The CDR3 contains 19 residues. V was pared by 5 bases and J by 0 bases, with 13 bases of the junction left unmatched. The germline gives CDR1 SGHTA, CDR2 FQGNSA. CDR3 amino acids: CASSAGTGPLPSNTGELFF. CDR3 DNA: TGTGCCAGCAGCGCCGGGACAGGGCCCCTTCCCTCGAACACCGGGGAGCTGTTTTTT.

The chain couples TRBV7-2 to TRBJ1-3; 7 bases align to TRBD1. Germline CDR1 SGHTA, CDR2 FQGNSA. Losses at the gene ends were 5 bases for V and 0 bases for J; bases not matched to a gene: 7. This CDR3 has 16 amino acids. CDR3 nucleotides: TGTGCCAGCAGCCCGAGACAGGGCTACTCTGGAAACACCATATATTTT. It encodes CASSPRQGYSGNTIYF.

The rearrangement links TRBV4-1 to TRBJ1-1; 8 bases line up with TRBD1. The germline V gene has CDR1 MGHRA and CDR2 YSYEKL. Trimming took 0 bases from V and 9 from J; bases not matched to a gene: 15. The CDR3 spans 17 residues. The CDR3 spells CASSQEAGTGLLGKAFF. The CDR3 DNA reads as TGCGCCAGCAGCCAAGAAGCGGGGACAGGCCTCTTAGGGAAAGCTTTCTTT.

The V and J genes are TRBV7-9 and TRBJ1-2; 9 bases map to TRBD1. Germline V gene lookup returns CDR1 SEHNR and CDR2 FQNEAQ (reference sequence). CDR3 length equals 17 residues. The junction had 15 bases not matched to a gene; V was cut back by 2 bases and J by 8 bases. The chain's CDR3 is CASSLRGTGKITGGYTF. In DNA, the CDR3 is TGTGCCAGCAGCTTAAGGGGGACAGGGAAAATAACGGGAGGCTACACCTTC.

The chain has TRBV25-1 and TRBJ1-4; no reliable D call. CDR3 length equals 15 residues. CDR1 is MGHDK, CDR2 SYGVNS, per germline. The germline V and J ends were trimmed by 0 bases and 5 bases, with 10 bases remaining between them. This CDR3 reads CASSEYGGFNEKLFF. The CDR3 DNA is TGTGCCAGCAGTGAATACGGCGGGTTCAATGAAAAACTGTTTTTT.

V gene TRBV6-1 combines with J gene TRBJ1-1; D gene uncertain. Germline-derived CDR1 and CDR2 are MNHNS and SASEGT. This CDR3 has 16 residues. Trimming shortened V by 5 bases and J by 0 bases, and 16 bases separated the two germline ends. This chain's CDR3 is CASSQGQTLMNTEAFF. In nucleotides, the CDR3 is TGTGCCAGCAGTCAAGGGCAGACACTCATGAACACTGAAGCTTTCTTT.

This clone was observed a few times. The chain recombines TRBV10-1 with TRBJ1-1; D gene ambiguous. Germline V gene sequence: CDR1 WNHNN, CDR2 SYGVQD (reference sequence). V was pared by 0 bases and J by 0 bases, with 8 bases between. CDR3 length equals 15 residues. The CDR3 sequence: CASSESARMNTEAFF. CDR3 DNA: TGCGCCAGCAGTGAGTCGGCACGCATGAACACTGAAGCTTTCTTT.

The chain employs TRBV2 and TRBJ2-5; D gene unclear. Trimming stripped 4 bases from V and 1 base from J, with 7 bases between. The CDR3 is 13 amino acids. Germline CDR1 SNHLY, CDR2 FYNNEI. The CDR3 coding sequence is TGTGCCAGCAGTGGGGCCCTCCAAGAGACCCAGTACTTC. Translating it yields CASSGALQETQYF.

The chain carries TRBV5-1 and TRBJ2-5, with no clear D. The V gene's germline CDR1 is SGHRS and CDR2 YFSETQ. The CDR3 has 12 residues. The V gene lost 4 bases and the J gene lost 0 bases, with 4 bases spanning the gap. CDR3 protein: CASSLYQETQYF. CDR3 bases: TGCGCCAGCAGCCTGTACCAAGAGACCCAGTACTTC.

V and J are TRBV28 and TRBJ1-6; tentative D call: TRBD1 (5 bases). CDR1 is MDHEN, CDR2 SYDVKM, per germline. The ends were cut back, 3 bases at V and 7 bases at J, with 13 bases in the middle. This CDR3 region has 15 residues. The DNA of the CDR3 is TGTGCCAGCAGTTTTAGGGCAGGGAGGAATTCACCCCTCCACTTT. It translates to CASSFRAGRNSPLHF.

The J gene is TRBJ2-7, the V gene TRBV6-6; 11 bases line up with TRBD2. Germline CDR1 is MNHNY and CDR2 is SVGAGI (reference sequence). The CDR3 extends over 15 amino acids. Trimming took 8 bases from V and 2 from J; bases not matched to a gene: 8. For the CDR3, the DNA is TGTGCCAGCTCCACGCTAGCGGGGGGACCCTACGAGCAGTACTTC. Its translation: CASSTLAGGPYEQYF.

The chain has TRBV6-1 and TRBJ1-5, with D perhaps matching TRBD1 (6 bases). Trimming took 3 bases from V and 11 from J, leaving 14 bases between them. The CDR3 has 13 residues. The V gene's germline CDR1 is MNHNS and CDR2 SASEGT. CDR3 sequence reads: CASSEKGGGAQHF. Here the CDR3 DNA reads TGTGCCAGCAGTGAGAAAGGAGGGGGGGCCCAGCATTTT.